The 17 T cell receptor beta chains below all came from one sample that was sequenced in a study of human T cells and chemical hapten exposure. Time point denoted: pre-sensitization, week 0. Sample treatment: therapeutic diphenylcyclopropenone sensitization with weekly scalp DPC. TCRdb ran MiXCR on the RACE reads and lists one entry per CDR3 protein. The sample holds roughly 380,000 distinct CDR3 sequences, 5.1% seen once. The specimen comprised whole blood, sampled in connection with sensitization to the hapten diphenylcyclopropenone (DPC). The source of these receptors is a woman between 45 and 65 years old with alopecia areata. Some clones in this sample may be carry-over from other donors' samples.

The DNA of the CDR3 is TGTGCCAGCAGTGATGACAGGATTAGCAATCAGCCCCAGCATTTT. It is translated as CASSDDRISNQPQHF. The chain employs TRBV6-1 and TRBJ1-5; possibly TRBD1 for D (6 bases). This CDR3 has 15 residues. The V gene's germline CDR1 is MNHNS and CDR2 SASEGT. Trimming removed 3 bases at V and 0 bases at J, with 9 bases between.

The chain uses TRBV10-3 and TRBJ2-4; no reliable D call. Germline assignment: CDR1 ENHRY and CDR2 SYGVKD. This CDR3 region has 14 residues. Trimming took off 2 bases at V and 9 bases at J, with 14 bases between the two ends. CDR3 in amino acids: CAISEDPWGGIQYF. The CDR3 nucleotides are TGTGCCATCAGTGAGGACCCATGGGGTGGCATTCAGTACTTC.

In this sample, this clonotype turned up many times. The chain has TRBV28 and TRBJ2-1; D tentatively fits TRBD1 or TRBD2 (5 bases each). Deletions cut 5 bases from V and 1 base from J, with 15 bases between. Germline V gene sequence: CDR1 MDHEN, CDR2 SYDVKM. CDR3 size: 16 residues. The CDR3 coding sequence is TGTGCCAGCAGTCTTTTTTCTGGGACGTCCTACAATGAGCAGTTCTTC. Translation gives CASSLFSGTSYNEQFF.

The sample holds a few counts of this clonotype. This CDR3 is CASKDSGRAGANVLTF. The CDR3, as DNA: TGTGCCAGCAAAGACAGCGGGAGGGCTGGGGCCAACGTCCTGACTTTC. V usage is TRBV2 and J usage is TRBJ2-6; 10 positions agree with TRBD2. From germline, CDR1 is SNHLY and CDR2 FYNNEI. The V segment lost 7 bases and the J segment 2 bases; nucleotides outside the gene matches: 5. The CDR3 runs 16 residues.

This clonotype was observed many times. The chain uses TRBV15 and TRBJ1-1; D remains unclear. This CDR3 region has 12 residues. The ends were cut back, 4 bases at V and 5 bases at J, with 8 bases in the middle. From germline, CDR1 is LNHNV and CDR2 YYDKDF (reference sequence). This chain's CDR3 is CATSTQGTEAFF. CDR3 nucleotides: TGTGCCACCAGCACCCAAGGGACTGAAGCTTTCTTT.

This clonotype was counted at least ten times. This chain links TRBV30 with TRBJ2-5; 12 bases line up with TRBD2. The CDR3 contains 13 residues. V gave up 5 bases and J gave up 5 bases; unmatched junction bases: 3. The germline CDR1 and CDR2 sequences are GTSNPN and SVGIG (reference sequence). CDR3 sequence (DNA): TGTGCCTGGGGGACTAGCGGGTATGAGACCCAGTACTTC. As protein: CAWGTSGYETQYF.

This clonotype occurred many times. The CDR3 loop reads CASSPPGGAGTEAFF. The CDR3 nucleotides are TGTGCCAGCAGCCCCCCCGGAGGGGCCGGCACTGAAGCTTTCTTT. The genes are TRBV9 and TRBJ1-1; a weak D match, TRBD1 (5 bases). V lost 4 bases, J lost 4 bases, and 17 bases lay in between. Germline V lookup: CDR1 SGDLS, CDR2 YYNGEE. The CDR3 length is 15 residues.

This clonotype was seen many times. The genes are TRBV27 and TRBJ1-1, with 10 bases fitting TRBD1. This CDR3 spans 15 amino acids. Losses at the gene ends were 5 bases for V and 5 bases for J; bases not matched to a gene: 8. Germline CDR1 MNHEY, CDR2 SMNVEV (reference sequence). CDR3 DNA: TGTGCCAGCAGTCTTCGCGGGACAGGGGTTACTGAAGCTTTCTTT. As protein: CASSLRGTGVTEAFF.

This rearrangement joins TRBV3-1 to TRBJ2-2; D possibly corresponds to TRBD2 (5 bases). The CDR3 runs to 18 residues. V lost 0 bases and J 1 base, leaving 15 bases between the germline ends. CDR1 and CDR2 (germline): LGHDT, YNNKEL (reference sequence). The CDR3 DNA reads TGTGCCAGCAGCCAAGATCTGTACAGACGGGAGAACACCGGGGAGCTGTTTTTT. This translates into CASSQDLYRRENTGELFF. Using reference TRBV3-1 and TRBJ2-2 for the parts outside the CDR3, the full variable domain is DTAVSQTPKYLVTQMGNDKSIKCEQNLGHDTMYWYKQDSKKFLKIMFSYNNKELIINETVPNRFSPKSPDKAHLNLHINSLELGDSAVYFCASSQDLYRRENTGELFFGEGSRLTVL.

V and J are TRBV27 and TRBJ1-2; 10 bases are shared with TRBD1. Trimming removed 9 bases from V and 3 bases from J; junction bases left unmatched: 7. Germline V gives CDR1 MNHEY, CDR2 SMNVEV (reference sequence). The CDR3 is made up of 14 amino acids. CDR3 DNA sequence: TGTGCCAGTGCACCGACAGGGGGCTACTATGGCTACACCTTC. Protein product: CASAPTGGYYGYTF.

The genes are TRBV5-1 and TRBJ2-1; D possibly corresponds to TRBD1 (8 bases). CDR1 and CDR2 (germline): SGHRS, YFSETQ. The CDR3 sequence is 15 residues long. V gave up 2 bases and J gave up 7 bases, with 16 bases separating them. The CDR3 nucleotides read TGCGCCAGCAGCTTACAGGGGGGGCCTGGTAATGAGCAGTTCTTC. Translation gives CASSLQGGPGNEQFF.

A few counts support this clonotype. For the CDR3, the DNA is TGTGCCAGCACGGTATACGGGAGGGGTAGACAAGAGACCCAGTACTTC. Protein sequence: CASTVYGRGRQETQYF. V and J are TRBV12-3 or TRBV12-4 and TRBJ2-5, with TRBD2 matching 8 bases. V was pared by 7 bases and J by 2 bases, with 12 bases of the junction left unmatched. The CDR3 covers 16 residues.

This chain uses TRBV7-8 with TRBJ2-4; D may correspond to TRBD1 or TRBD2 (5 bases each). Germline V gene lookup returns CDR1 SGHVS and CDR2 FQNEAQ. The V end was cut by 1 base, the J end by 0 bases, with 22 bases between. This CDR3 spans 20 amino acids. The CDR3 DNA reads as TGTGCCAGCAGCTTAGTAGGGGCTTGGGACCAAACCCTAGCCAAAAACATTCAGTACTTC. It yields the protein CASSLVGAWDQTLAKNIQYF.

This clonotype was counted many times. The chain carries TRBV20-1 and TRBJ2-1, with D possibly matching TRBD2 (6 bases). Trimming stripped 5 bases from V and 4 bases from J, with 12 bases between. The CDR3 spans 13 residues. The germline V gene encodes CDR1 DFQATT and CDR2 SNEGSKA (reference sequence). CDR3 bases: TGCAGTGCTCCGGGTGGGGGGTACAATGAGCAGTTCTTC. Protein: CSAPGGGYNEQFF.

This clonotype was counted a few times. The chain employs TRBV12-3 or TRBV12-4 and TRBJ2-2; D not certain. The CDR3 contains 12 residues. Trimming took 6 bases from V and 6 from J, leaving 8 bases between them. The CDR3 protein is CASSPHPGELFF. CDR3 in DNA: TGTGCCAGCAGCCCTCATCCCGGGGAGCTGTTTTTT.

The chain links TRBV29-1 to TRBJ1-3, with 7 bases that match TRBD1. Germline CDR1 and CDR2: SQVTM and ANQGSEA. The junction had 9 bases not matched to a gene; V was cut back by 6 bases and J by 1 base. The CDR3 is 15 residues long. The CDR3 here is CSVAPQGRSGNTIYF. CDR3 bases: TGCAGCGTGGCCCCACAGGGGAGGTCTGGAAACACCATATATTTT.

This clonotype appeared a few times. This chain joins TRBV9 and TRBJ2-2; weak D call: TRBD2 (6 bases). V lost 0 bases to trimming and J lost 4 bases, with 10 bases between them. This CDR3 has 15 residues. CDR1 SGDLS and CDR2 YYNGEE come from the germline V gene. CDR3 amino acids: CASSVVGGSTGELFF. DNA of the CDR3: TGTGCCAGCAGCGTAGTGGGAGGAAGCACCGGGGAGCTGTTTTTT.